What follows is one TCR beta chain and its context. This sample is part of a study of T-cell memory formation after mild COVID-19. Study-level information: Each donor largely had its own TCR clusters.

TCRdb independently ran MiXCR on the 5' RACE reads; one entry per CDR3 protein. Of around 530,000 distinct CDR3 sequences in the sample, roughly 22% were seen once. CDR1 is ENHRY, CDR2 SYGVKD, per germline. V shed 2 bases, J shed 9 bases, and the junction held 9 bases outside the gene matches. The CDR3 is 14 residues long. The clonotype originates from an adult woman who had mild COVID-19 (a few samples of this study predate the infection). Cell type and time point are not known. The sample consisted of PBMCs or a T cell subset sorted from them (not recorded which). The chain links TRBV10-3 to TRBJ1-2; TRBD1 aligns across 7 bases. This CDR3 is CAISEEGAGYSYTF. The CDR3 nucleotides read TGTGCCATCAGTGAGGAGGGGGCGGGCTACAGCTACACCTTC.